Listed here is a single T cell receptor beta chain. Its antigen remains unknown. Pooling covered second doses at about 4 or about 12 weeks. This record comes from a study of T cell responses to AZD1222 COVID-19 vaccine. Broader study findings: Sampling captured repertoires only after the peak T cell response. Increases in Spike-specific TCR breadth and depth were seen after two AZD1222 doses.

Clones were read by immunoSEQ multiplex PCR, and TCRdb kept only the in-frame ones, dropping some. This table has about 110,000 clones, around nine tenths appearing once. The CDR3 is 13 residues long. Trimming left V 2 bases short and J 10 bases short, with 9 bases between. Germline CDR1 MNHEY, CDR2 SMNVEV (reference sequence). This sequence was found in an adult who received the AZD1222 COVID-19 vaccine. Sample: peripheral blood, taken 28 days after the second AZD1222 dose. The chain employs TRBV27 and TRBJ1-6; D uncertain. In DNA form, the CDR3 reads TGTGCCAGCAGTTTACAGCCGGGATCACCCCTCCACTTT. Amino acid sequence: CASSLQPGSPLHF.